The sequence of this T cell receptor (beta chain) was determined in a study of shared clonotypes between healthy human individuals. General observations from the study: Clonotype sharing among the donors was expected to vary with sequencing depth.

Concerning this clone: Its specificity is unknown.

Donors included only healthy HIV-negative adults lacking recent acute infections or vaccinations. The study drew all its donors from Caucasian adults living in Nashville, Tennessee. The CDR3 consists of 15 residues. V lost 4 bases to trimming and J lost 4 bases, with 16 bases between them. Germline V gene lookup returns CDR1 MDHEN and CDR2 SYDVKM. In the original analysis: Filtering differed, since immunoSEQ gave only junction sequences and no quality scores. Some clones are missing from TCRdb's copy, which holds only in-frame ones; the method was immunoSEQ multiplex PCR. The V and J calls and clone size are taken from that table; D and trimming were inferred from the DNA. Of 2 million to 3 million clones listed, 93% are singletons.

The sequencing sample was made of naive CD4+ T cells from PBMCs. The subset was: CD45RA+ positively selected. The V call is TRBV28, the J call TRBJ1-2, with D perhaps matching TRBD1 (6 bases). The clonotype comes from a man aged 18 to 30 in good health. Some clones in this sample may be carry-over from other donors' samples. The CDR3: CASSSPGEGGYGYTF. The CDR3 DNA follows: TGTGCCAGCAGTTCTCCCGGAGAGGGGGGCTATGGCTACACCTTC.